A selection of T cell receptor beta chains follows, all from one sample in a study of long-term antiretroviral therapy in people with HIV. Assay: immunoSEQ multiplex PCR; the TCRdb copy retains only in-frame clones and omits some. Of roughly 42,000 clones detected, about 90% appear once; the ten largest clones hold 4%. Sequences were derived from unsorted PBMCs, sampled 1.2 years after starting antiretroviral therapy. All receptors derive from a woman aged 50 to 65 with HIV. Both conserved end residues are part of each CDR3. The D gene is left open where the match is weak. Not all rows give a size; the values are once, few, many and, for expanded clones, a class.

clone_size: .
cdr3_length: 13
d_call: .
v_call: TRBV9
j_call: TRBJ1-2
cdr3_nt: TGTGCCAGCAGCGTCGCCCAGACCTATGGCTACACCTTC
cdr3_aa: CASSVAQTYGYTF

clone_size: .
cdr3_length: 14
d_call: TRBD1
v_call: TRBV7-6
j_call: TRBJ1-3
cdr3_nt: TGTGCCAGCAGCGCCCGGACAGGGGCAAACACCATATATTTT
cdr3_aa: CASSARTGANTIYF

clone_size: .
cdr3_length: 14
d_call: .
v_call: TRBV19
j_call: TRBJ1-1
cdr3_nt: TGTGCCAGTAGTATAGGTAGGGCGAACACTGAAGCTTTCTTT
cdr3_aa: CASSIGRANTEAFF

clone_size: .
cdr3_length: 12
d_call: .
v_call: TRBV6-1
j_call: TRBJ1-6
cdr3_nt: TGTGCCAGCAGCCTCCTTAATTCACCCCTCCACTTT
cdr3_aa: CASSLLNSPLHF

clone_size: .
cdr3_length: 15
d_call: TRBD2
v_call: TRBV7-8
j_call: TRBJ2-3
cdr3_nt: TGTGCCAGCAGCTCCGCGGGGGGGAAGGGGGATACGCAGTATTTT
cdr3_aa: CASSSAGGKGDTQYF

clone_size: .
cdr3_length: 12
d_call: .
v_call: TRBV11-3
j_call: TRBJ1-2
cdr3_nt: TGTGCCAGCAGCTATCACGGGGCAAACTACACCTTC
cdr3_aa: CASSYHGANYTF

clone_size: few
cdr3_length: 14
d_call: TRBD1
v_call: TRBV11-2
j_call: TRBJ1-2
cdr3_nt: TGTGCCAGCAGCCGGACAGGGCTAGGATCTGGCTACACCTTC
cdr3_aa: CASSRTGLGSGYTF

clone_size: .
cdr3_length: 10
d_call: .
v_call: TRBV20-1
j_call: TRBJ2-5
cdr3_nt: TGCAGTGCTAGGGGGGAGACCCAGTACTTC
cdr3_aa: CSARGETQYF

clone_size: .
cdr3_length: 15
d_call: TRBD1
v_call: TRBV6-5
j_call: TRBJ2-2
cdr3_nt: TGTGCCAGCAGGACAGGGGCGGTGAGCACCGGGGAGCTGTTTTTT
cdr3_aa: CASRTGAVSTGELFF

clone_size: .
cdr3_length: 13
d_call: .
v_call: TRBV7-2
j_call: TRBJ2-3
cdr3_nt: TGTGCCAGCAGCTTAGCGGTCACAGATACGCAGTATTTT
cdr3_aa: CASSLAVTDTQYF

clone_size: .
cdr3_length: 11
d_call: .
v_call: TRBV11-1
j_call: TRBJ2-7
cdr3_nt: TGTGCCAGCAGCTTTACGGATAGGCAGTACTTC
cdr3_aa: CASSFTDRQYF

clone_size: .
cdr3_length: 15
d_call: .
v_call: TRBV10-3
j_call: TRBJ2-7
cdr3_nt: TGTGCCATCAGGTCGGACAGTGCGAGCTCCTACGAGCAGTACTTC
cdr3_aa: CAIRSDSASSYEQYF

clone_size: .
cdr3_length: 15
d_call: .
v_call: TRBV5-3
j_call: TRBJ1-2
cdr3_nt: TGTGCCAGCCTGTGGTCTACAGGTCTCTTTTATGGCTACACCTTC
cdr3_aa: CASLWSTGLFYGYTF

clone_size: .
cdr3_length: 16
d_call: TRBD1
v_call: TRBV4-3
j_call: TRBJ2-1
cdr3_nt: TGCGCCAGCAGCTCACAACCGGGACAGGGGAGGCATGAGCAGTTCTTC
cdr3_aa: CASSSQPGQGRHEQFF

clone_size: .
cdr3_length: 16
d_call: TRBD2
v_call: TRBV27
j_call: TRBJ2-5
cdr3_nt: TGTGCCAGCAGTTCAATAGCGGGGGGGCAGCAAGAGACCCAGTACTTC
cdr3_aa: CASSSIAGGQQETQYF